The sequence of this T cell receptor (beta chain) was determined in a study of blood T cells in healthy people across ages. As regards this clonotype: Antigen unknown.

PCR was performed a second time for about 7 to 12 cycles using a sample-barcoded 5' primer and a J-beta primer mix. TCRdb independently ran MiXCR on the 5' RACE reads; one entry per CDR3 protein. The table includes roughly 1.5 million distinct CDR3 sequences, roughly two fifths detected once. General study findings and limits: A greater number of naive CD4+ cells and higher diversity distinguished long-lived donors from aged donors. Donor CMV infection status was unknown, possibly confounding age-related changes in expanded clonotypes.

The V segment lost 4 bases and the J segment 0 bases; nucleotides outside the gene matches: 12. Germline lookup yields CDR1 DFQATT and CDR2 SNEGSKA (reference sequence). This CDR3 contains 18 residues. V gene TRBV20-1 combines with J gene TRBJ2-7; TRBD2 matches 13 bases. The sample consisted of blood. The TCR sequence derives from a woman younger than 35 in good health. DNA of the CDR3: TGCAGTGCTACCGGGACTAGCGGGACTGTCTATTTCTCCTACGAGCAGTACTTC. Its protein is CSATGTSGTVYFSYEQYF.